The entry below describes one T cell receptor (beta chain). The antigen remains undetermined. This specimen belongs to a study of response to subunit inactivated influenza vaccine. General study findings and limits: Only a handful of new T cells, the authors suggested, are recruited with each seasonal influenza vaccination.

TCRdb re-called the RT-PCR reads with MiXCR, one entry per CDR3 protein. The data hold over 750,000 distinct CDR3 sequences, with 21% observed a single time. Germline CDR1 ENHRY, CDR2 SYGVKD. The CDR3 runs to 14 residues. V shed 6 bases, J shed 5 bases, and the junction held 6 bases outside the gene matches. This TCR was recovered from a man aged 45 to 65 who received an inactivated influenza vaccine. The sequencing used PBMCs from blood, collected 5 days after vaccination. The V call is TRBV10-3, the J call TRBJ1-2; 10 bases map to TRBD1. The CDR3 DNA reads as TGTGCCATCAGGACGGGACAGGGGTCGTATGGCTACACCTTC. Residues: CAIRTGQGSYGYTF.